Listed below are T cell receptor beta chains from one sample, sequenced in a study of blood T cell repertoires in COVID-19. Clones were read by immunoSEQ multiplex PCR, and TCRdb kept only the in-frame ones, dropping some. The repertoire holds about 140,000 clones, with around four fifths as singletons. The specimen sequenced was peripheral blood. These TCRs come from a woman over 75 with acute or convalescent COVID-19. Each CDR3 is given with its conserved first and last residue. The D gene is left open where the match is weak. Not every row has a clone size; where given, it reads once, few, many or a size class.

16 | TRBD1 | TRBJ2-7 | TRBV13 | . | TGTGCCAGCAGCTTAGAGCGGTGGGACAGGGGTTACGAGCAGTACTTC | CASSLERWDRGYEQYF
15 | . | TRBJ1-5 | TRBV30 | . | TGTGCCTGGAGTGTATCGCGGTTGGGCAATCAGCCCCAGCATTTT | CAWSVSRLGNQPQHF
14 | . | TRBJ2-1 | TRBV27 | . | TGTGCCAGTTGGCGGATCTTCACCTACAATGAGCAGTTCTTC | CASWRIFTYNEQFF
16 | TRBD1 | TRBJ1-5 | TRBV19 | . | TGTGCCAGTAGTATAGTGGTGGCAGGGGGGTATCAGCCCCAGCATTTT | CASSIVVAGGYQPQHF
14 | . | TRBJ1-2 | TRBV29-1 | . | TGCAGCGTTGGGGGGCGAGCACCAAACTATGGCTACACCTTC | CSVGGRAPNYGYTF
20 | . | TRBJ2-3 | TRBV9 | . | TGTGCCAGCAGCGTAGATGGCAGACGACACAAACCAACTAGCACAGATACGCAGTATTTT | CASSVDGRRHKPTSTDTQYF
12 | . | TRBJ1-1 | TRBV19 | . | TGTGCCAGTAGTGTCAGGGAAACCAAAGCTTTCTTT | CASSVRETKAFF
12 | TRBD1 | TRBJ2-2 | TRBV28 | . | TGTGCCAGCAGACAGGGGGCCGGGGAGCTGTTTTTT | CASRQGAGELFF
13 | . | TRBJ1-2 | TRBV27 | . | TGTGCCAGCAGTTTATCGCCCCCGGATGGCTACACCTTC | CASSLSPPDGYTF
16 | TRBD1 | TRBJ2-3 | TRBV9 | few | TGTGCCAGCAGCCCGGGACAGAATTCCTTCACAGATACGCAGTATTTT | CASSPGQNSFTDTQYF
15 | . | TRBJ1-1 | TRBV5-4 | . | TGTGCCAGCTATGAGGAGCCACTTCTGAACACTGAAGCTTTCTTT | CASYEEPLLNTEAFF
15 | . | TRBJ2-1 | TRBV10-1 | . | TGCGCCAGCAGTGAGACTCCGGGACTGTACAATGAGCAGTTCTTC | CASSETPGLYNEQFF
14 | TRBD1 | TRBJ1-2 | TRBV5-1 | . | TGCGCCAGCAGCCCAGGGACAGGGGACGGAGGCTACACCTTC | CASSPGTGDGGYTF
13 | . | TRBJ2-2 | TRBV18 | . | TGTGCCAGCTCCCCTGTACGGTCCGGGGAGCTGTTTTTT | CASSPVRSGELFF
12 | . | TRBJ2-7 | TRBV5-5 | . | TGTGCCAGCAGCTTTAAATTTGACGAGCAGTACTTC | CASSFKFDEQYF
13 | . | TRBJ1-3 | TRBV7-6 | . | TGTGCCAGCAGTTACTACTCTGGAAACACCATATATTTT | CASSYYSGNTIYF
17 | TRBD1 | TRBJ2-6 | TRBV4-1 | . | TGCGCCAGCAGCCAACTCCGAACAGGGGATGCGTCCCACGTCCTGACTTTC | CASSQLRTGDASHVLTF
16 | . | TRBJ2-2 | TRBV18 | . | TGTGCCAGCTCACCACCGGAAGCAGGGAACACCGGGGAGCTGTTTTTT | CASSPPEAGNTGELFF
14 | TRBD1 | TRBJ2-7 | TRBV30 | once | TGTGCCTGGAGTCGTGACAGGGTAAGCCACGAGCAGTACTTC | CAWSRDRVSHEQYF
16 | TRBD2 | TRBJ2-7 | TRBV9 | few | TGTGCCAGCAGCGCCCTCAGCGGGGGCCACCCCTACGAGCAGTACTTC | CASSALSGGHPYEQYF
13 | . | TRBJ1-3 | TRBV7-7 | once | TGTGCCAGCAGCTTAGGCCGCACGGACACCATATATTTT | CASSLGRTDTIYF
14 | . | TRBJ2-7 | TRBV7-9 | . | TGTGCCAGCAGCACCTCGGGATCTAGCTACGAGCAGTACTTC | CASSTSGSSYEQYF
15 | TRBD1 | TRBJ1-2 | TRBV14 | . | TGTGCCAGCAGCCCCCTAACAGGGGGCGAGTATGGCTACACCTTC | CASSPLTGGEYGYTF
13 | TRBD1 | TRBJ1-2 | TRBV10-3 | . | TGTGCCATCACTAAAGAGGGGGCGAGTGGCTACACCTTC | CAITKEGASGYTF
15 | . | TRBJ2-3 | TRBV6-5 | . | TGTGCCAGCAGTTGGGCGGGGAAAGTGGAAGATACGCAGTATTTT | CASSWAGKVEDTQYF
13 | TRBD2 | TRBJ2-1 | TRBV5-1 | . | TGCGCCAGCAGCCGGGGACTAGCGAATGAGCAGTTCTTC | CASSRGLANEQFF
14 | . | TRBJ1-1 | TRBV5-1 | . | TGCGCCAGCAGCGTCCAGACGGACTCCACTGAAGCTTTCTTT | CASSVQTDSTEAFF
15 | TRBD1 | TRBJ1-1 | TRBV7-8 | . | TGTGCCAGCAGCTTGGGACAGCCGCGGAACACTGAAGCTTTCTTT | CASSLGQPRNTEAFF